The 9 T cell receptor beta chains listed next were all sequenced from one sample in a study of molecular identifiers for immune sequencing clone quantification. TCRdb reanalysed the PCR reads using MiXCR and keeps one entry per CDR3 protein. In the table there are 490,000 or so distinct CDR3 sequences, about 25% of which are singletons. Specimen: naive CD8+ T cells from blood, with Jurkat cell RNA spiked in. Indicated subset: FACS-sorted CD8+CD4-CCR7+CD45RA+ naive T cells. The source is a human donor in good health. Some libraries in this study had Jurkat cell RNA spiked in.

This clonotype came up a few times. A read error may produce the germline difference seen at one junction end. The genes are TRBV7-7 and TRBJ2-1; tentatively, D is TRBD1 (6 bases). Germline V gene lookup returns CDR1 SSHAT and CDR2 FNYEAQ (reference sequence). There are 14 residues in the CDR3. The CDR3 loop is CASSRGWSSDEQFF. The DNA for the CDR3 is TGTGCTAGCAGCAGGGGTTGGTCCTCGGATGAGCAGTTCTTC.

The chain has TRBV20-1 and TRBJ2-7; D is perhaps TRBD1 or TRBD2 (5 bases each). V was cut by 0 bases and J by 0 bases, with 12 bases left in between. Germline CDR1 DFQATT, CDR2 SNEGSKA (reference sequence). The CDR3 covers 15 residues. The CDR3, as DNA: TGCAGTGCTAGAGATCGAGGGGCCCTCTCCTACGAGCAGTACTTC. It encodes CSARDRGALSYEQYF.

The chain uses TRBV5-1 and TRBJ2-7, with D tentatively TRBD1 (6 bases). The CDR3 is 13 amino acids. Trimming took 3 bases from V and 5 from J, leaving 12 bases between them. Germline CDR1 SGHRS, CDR2 YFSETQ. CDR3: CASSSPQGDEQYF. The DNA for the CDR3 is TGCGCCAGCAGCTCGCCACAGGGAGACGAGCAGTACTTC.

In its sample, this clonotype was seen a few times. The V call is TRBV6-2 or TRBV6-3, the J call TRBJ1-4; 7 bases are shared with TRBD1. The germline gives CDR1 MNHEY, CDR2 SVGEGT. The J segment lost 4 bases and the V segment lost 2 bases, leaving 7 bases of the junction unmatched. This CDR3 has 16 residues. CDR3 sequence: CASSYDPGQRNEKLFF. Written as DNA, the CDR3 is TGTGCCAGCAGTTACGATCCGGGACAGCGTAATGAAAAACTGTTTTTT.

The V and J genes are TRBV20-1 and TRBJ2-5, with 9 positions matching TRBD1. The trim removed 0 bases at V and 2 bases at J, leaving 7 bases unmatched. The CDR3 runs to 16 residues. The V gene's germline CDR1 is DFQATT and CDR2 SNEGSKA (reference sequence). In DNA, the CDR3 is TGCAGTGCTAGAGATGTCCGAGGGACAGGGCAAGAGACCCAGTACTTC. Translating gives CSARDVRGTGQETQYF.

The J gene is TRBJ2-7, the V gene TRBV6-6, with 8 bases fitting TRBD1. CDR1 is MNHNY and CDR2 is SVGAGI in the germline V gene (reference sequence). The CDR3 loop spans 14 amino acids. The V and J ends lost 2 bases and 3 bases, in that order; junction bases with no gene match: 3. The CDR3 loop reads CASSYRDRNYEQYF. In nucleotides, the CDR3 is TGTGCCAGCAGTTACCGGGACAGGAACTACGAGCAGTACTTC.

The table lists this clonotype with a few counts. The chain couples TRBV6-2 or TRBV6-3 to TRBJ2-1; 9 nucleotides match TRBD2. CDR3 size: 16 residues. Unmatched junction bases numbered 11, after V lost 6 bases and J lost 5 bases. Germline V gene data show CDR1 as MNHEY and CDR2 as SVGEGT. The CDR3 sequence is CASRAGRLAENNEQFF. The CDR3 region has the DNA TGTGCCAGCAGGGCCGGGCGACTAGCGGAGAACAATGAGCAGTTCTTC.

To note about this clonotype: The junction differs from germline at one of its ends, possibly a read error. The chain employs TRBV5-5 and TRBJ2-1; a weak D match, TRBD1 (5 bases). The CDR3 totals 16 residues. The V gene's germline CDR1 is SGHKS and CDR2 YYEKEE (reference sequence). The CDR3 region has the DNA TGTGCCTGCAGCTTGAAGGGGCTACCTACCTACAATGAGCAGTTCTTC. Its translation is CACSLKGLPTYNEQFF.

As regards this clonotype: This may stem from a read error, because a much larger clone lies one nucleotide away. This rearrangement joins TRBV29-1 to TRBJ2-2; 9 bases align to TRBD2. This CDR3 has 15 residues. Per the germline V gene, CDR1 is SQVTM and CDR2 is ANQGSEA. The CDR3 sequence is CSVILAGVNTRELFF. DNA for the CDR3: TGCAGCGTTATACTAGCGGGTGTTAACACCCGGGAGCTGTTTTTT.